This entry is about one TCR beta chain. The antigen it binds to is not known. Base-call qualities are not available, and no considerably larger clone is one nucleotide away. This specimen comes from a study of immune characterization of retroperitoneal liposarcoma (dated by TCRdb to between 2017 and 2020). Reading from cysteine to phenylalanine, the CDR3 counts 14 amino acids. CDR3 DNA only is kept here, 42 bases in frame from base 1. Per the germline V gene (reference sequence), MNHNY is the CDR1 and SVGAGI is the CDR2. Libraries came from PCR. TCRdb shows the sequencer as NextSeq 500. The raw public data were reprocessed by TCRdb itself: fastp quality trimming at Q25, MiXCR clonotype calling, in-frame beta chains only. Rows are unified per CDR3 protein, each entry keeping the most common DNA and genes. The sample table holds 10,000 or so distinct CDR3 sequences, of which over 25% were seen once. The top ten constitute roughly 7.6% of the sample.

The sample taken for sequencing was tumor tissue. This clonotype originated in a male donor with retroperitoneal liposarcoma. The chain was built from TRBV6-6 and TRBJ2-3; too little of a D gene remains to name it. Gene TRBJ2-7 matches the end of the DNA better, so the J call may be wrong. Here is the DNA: TGTGCCAGCAGTTACGTTGTCAGATACAATGAGCAGTACTTC. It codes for CASSYVVRYNEQYF.